Shown below are 3 T cell receptor beta chains from a single sample sequenced in a study of T cell responses to AZD1222 COVID-19 vaccine. Assay: immunoSEQ multiplex PCR; the TCRdb copy retains only in-frame clones and omits some. The sample yields under 200,000 clones, less than 95% seen once. The specimen comprised peripheral blood, sampled on day 0 of AZD1222 vaccination. These receptors came from an adult in good health.

This chain connects TRBV11-2 to TRBJ2-1, with 8 bases lining up with TRBD2. Germline V lookup: CDR1 SGHAT, CDR2 FQNNGV. CDR3 length: 14 amino acids. The V and J ends lost 3 bases and 5 bases, in that order; junction bases with no gene match: 3. CDR3 sequence: CASSFGTRNNEQFF. The CDR3 nucleotides read TGTGCCAGCAGCTTTGGGACTAGGAACAATGAGCAGTTCTTC.

Written as DNA, the CDR3 is TGTGCCAGCAGCTCACAACCAGATACGCAGTATTTT. It yields the protein CASSSQPDTQYF. The chain carries TRBV7-8 and TRBJ2-3; D uncertain. This CDR3 is built from 12 residues. V was clipped by 4 bases and J by 4 bases, with 6 bases between them. Germline V gives CDR1 SGHVS, CDR2 FQNEAQ.

The J gene is TRBJ2-7, the V gene TRBV15; 8 bases fit TRBD2. The germline CDR1 and CDR2 sequences are LNHNV and YYDKDF (reference sequence). CDR3 length: 15 residues. The V segment lost 3 bases and the J segment 7 bases; nucleotides outside the gene matches: 11. CDR3 bases: TGTGCCACCAGCAGGGCACTAGCGGACCCTAGGGAGCAGTACTTC. Translation: CATSRALADPREQYF.